This T cell receptor (beta chain) is from a study of blood T cell repertoires in COVID-19. Across the study: Samples of COVID-19 (acute and convalescent) were obtained from the United States, Italy and Spain.

Germline V gene sequence: CDR1 SNHLY, CDR2 FYNNEI. There are 14 residues in the CDR3. Trimming shortened V by 6 bases and J by 2 bases, and 13 bases separated the two germline ends. The data were produced by immunoSEQ multiplex PCR, yet TCRdb's version contains in-frame clones alone and is incomplete. Of a few hundred thousand clones in the sample, around nine tenths are singletons; the top ten hold roughly 9.4%. Input material: PBMCs or T cells enriched from blood (not recorded which). This TCR was recovered from a woman in her forties or fifties who had recovered from COVID-19. V gene TRBV2 combines with J gene TRBJ1-2; D perhaps matches TRBD1 (6 bases). CDR3 region: CASRDTGPNYGYTF. The CDR3 nucleotides read TGTGCCAGCAGGGACACAGGGCCCAACTATGGCTACACCTTC.